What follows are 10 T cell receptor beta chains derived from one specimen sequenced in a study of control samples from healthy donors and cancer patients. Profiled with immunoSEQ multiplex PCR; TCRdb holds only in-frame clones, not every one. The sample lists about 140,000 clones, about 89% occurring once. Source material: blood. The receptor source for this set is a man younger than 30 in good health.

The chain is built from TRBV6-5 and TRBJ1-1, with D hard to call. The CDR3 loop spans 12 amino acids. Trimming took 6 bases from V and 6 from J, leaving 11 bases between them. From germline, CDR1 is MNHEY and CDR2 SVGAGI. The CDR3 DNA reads TGTGCCAGCAGCCCGCGGGGAGCTGAAGCTTTCTTT. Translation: CASSPRGAEAFF.

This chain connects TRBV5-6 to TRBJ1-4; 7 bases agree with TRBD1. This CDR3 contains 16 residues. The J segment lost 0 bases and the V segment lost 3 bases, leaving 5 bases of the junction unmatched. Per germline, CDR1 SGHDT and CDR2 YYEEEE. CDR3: CASSSQGPATNEKLFF. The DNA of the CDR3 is TGTGCCAGCAGCTCACAGGGGCCCGCAACTAATGAAAAACTGTTTTTT.

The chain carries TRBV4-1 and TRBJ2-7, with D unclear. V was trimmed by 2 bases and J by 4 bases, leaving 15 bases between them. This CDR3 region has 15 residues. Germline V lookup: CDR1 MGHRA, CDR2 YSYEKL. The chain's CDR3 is CASSQTPAGGYEQYF. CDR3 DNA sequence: TGCGCCAGCAGCCAAACACCCGCAGGTGGGTACGAGCAGTACTTC.

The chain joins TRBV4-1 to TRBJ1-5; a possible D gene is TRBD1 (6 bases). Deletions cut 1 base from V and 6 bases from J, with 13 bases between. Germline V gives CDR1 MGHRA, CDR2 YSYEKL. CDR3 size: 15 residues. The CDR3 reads CASSQVWGASQPQHF. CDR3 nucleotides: TGCGCCAGCAGCCAAGTGTGGGGGGCGAGTCAGCCCCAGCATTTT.

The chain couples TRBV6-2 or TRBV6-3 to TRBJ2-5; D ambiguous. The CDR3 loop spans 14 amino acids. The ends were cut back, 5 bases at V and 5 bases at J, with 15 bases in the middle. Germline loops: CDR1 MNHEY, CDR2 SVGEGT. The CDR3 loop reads CASSPGQIVETQYF. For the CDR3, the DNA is TGTGCCAGCAGTCCCGGGCAAATCGTCGAGACCCAGTACTTC.

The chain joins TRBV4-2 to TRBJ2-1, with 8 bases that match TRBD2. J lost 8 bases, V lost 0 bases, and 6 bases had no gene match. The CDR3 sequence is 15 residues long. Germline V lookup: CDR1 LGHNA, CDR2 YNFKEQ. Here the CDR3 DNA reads TGTGCCAGCAGCCAAGACCCGGGGGGGTTCGATGAGCAGTTCTTC. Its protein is CASSQDPGGFDEQFF.

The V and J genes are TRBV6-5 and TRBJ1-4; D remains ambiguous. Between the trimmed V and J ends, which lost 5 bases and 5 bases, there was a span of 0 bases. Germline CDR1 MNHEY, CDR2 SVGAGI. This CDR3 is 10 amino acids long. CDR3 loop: CASSNEKLFF. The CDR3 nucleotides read TGTGCCAGCAGTAATGAAAAACTGTTTTTT.

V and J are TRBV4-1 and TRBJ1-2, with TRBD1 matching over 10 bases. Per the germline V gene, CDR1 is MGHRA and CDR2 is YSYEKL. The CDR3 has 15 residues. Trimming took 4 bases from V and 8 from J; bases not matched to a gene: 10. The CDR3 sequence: CASSRDPGQGSGYTF. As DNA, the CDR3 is TGCGCCAGCAGCCGGGACCCGGGACAGGGGAGCGGCTACACCTTC.

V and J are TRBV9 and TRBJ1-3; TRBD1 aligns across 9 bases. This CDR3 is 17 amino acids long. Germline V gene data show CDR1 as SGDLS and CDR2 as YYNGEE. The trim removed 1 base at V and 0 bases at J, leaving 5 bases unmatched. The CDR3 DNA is TGTGCCAGCAGCGTAACCGGGACAGGGCTCTCTGGAAACACCATATATTTT. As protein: CASSVTGTGLSGNTIYF.

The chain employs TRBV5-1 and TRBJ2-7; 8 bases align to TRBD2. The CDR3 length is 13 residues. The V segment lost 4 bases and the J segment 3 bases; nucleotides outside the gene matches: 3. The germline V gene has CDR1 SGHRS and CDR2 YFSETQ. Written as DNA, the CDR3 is TGCGCCAGCAGCCCGGGACTAGACTACGAGCAGTACTTC. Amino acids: CASSPGLDYEQYF.